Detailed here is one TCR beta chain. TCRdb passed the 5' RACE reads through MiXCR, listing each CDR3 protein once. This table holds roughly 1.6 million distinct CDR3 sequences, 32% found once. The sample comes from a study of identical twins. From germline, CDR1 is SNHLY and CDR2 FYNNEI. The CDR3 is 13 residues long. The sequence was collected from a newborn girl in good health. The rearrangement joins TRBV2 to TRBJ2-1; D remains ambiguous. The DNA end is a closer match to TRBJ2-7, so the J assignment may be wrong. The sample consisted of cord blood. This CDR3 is CASSDFVYNEQYF. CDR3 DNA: TGTGCCAGCAGTGATTTTGTTTACAATGAGCAGTACTTC.